The 27 T cell receptor beta chains in this list originate from one sample, sequenced in a study of T cells in Graves' hyperthyroidism and ophthalmopathy. The source material, RNA transcripts, was used to amplify TCR beta CDR3 regions. The HTBI primer set served for first-round RT-PCR of the TCR CDR3. MiXCR, run by TCRdb on the multiplex PCR reads, gives a single entry per CDR3 protein. Found here are approximately 630,000 distinct CDR3 sequences, 15% to 20% of them singletons; the top ten hold less than 4.5%. The sequenced sample was blood. These receptors all stem from a woman between 25 and 40 years old with Graves' hyperthyroidism.

The V call is TRBV15, the J call TRBJ2-1; TRBD2 might be the D (6 bases). CDR3 length: 16 residues. Germline values: CDR1 LNHNV, CDR2 YYDKDF (reference sequence). V was clipped by 0 bases and J by 5 bases, with 14 bases between them. CDR3 amino acids: CATSRDWIGGNNEQFF. Written as DNA, the CDR3 is TGTGCCACCAGCAGAGATTGGATTGGCGGGAACAATGAGCAGTTCTTC.

The chain joins TRBV20-1 to TRBJ2-1; weak D call: TRBD2 (7 bases). Trimming cost V 1 base and J 6 bases, with 16 bases left between them. This CDR3 has 15 residues. CDR1 is DFQATT and CDR2 is SNEGSKA in the germline V gene (reference sequence). The CDR3: CSARVPIGGGNEQFF. In DNA form, the CDR3 reads TGCAGTGCTAGAGTTCCGATAGGGGGGGGCAATGAGCAGTTCTTC.

This clonotype was seen many times. The CDR3 DNA reads TGTGCCTGGAGTCCCCGGCGGACGGGAGGGAGTGAGTACTTC. Translated, it gives CAWSPRRTGGSEYF. The J gene is TRBJ2-5, the V gene TRBV30; 8 bases are shared with TRBD2. Germline V gene data show CDR1 as GTSNPN and CDR2 as SVGIG (reference sequence). The ends lost 2 bases at V and 12 bases at J; junction bases unmatched: 14. The CDR3 spans 14 residues.

This clonotype was detected only a few times. The V call is TRBV27, the J call TRBJ2-6, with 12 bases aligning to TRBD1. The germline CDR1 and CDR2 sequences are MNHEY and SMNVEV (reference sequence). The V segment lost 5 bases and the J segment 3 bases; nucleotides outside the gene matches: 8. This CDR3 is built from 18 residues. The CDR3, as DNA: TGTGCCAGCAGTGTGGGGACAGGGGGCCCCCTTGGGGCCAACGTCCTGACTTTC. As protein: CASSVGTGGPLGANVLTF.

This clonotype was observed many times. The chain carries TRBV28 and TRBJ2-3; D is unclear. This CDR3 has 18 amino acids. Germline CDR1 MDHEN, CDR2 SYDVKM. Trimming took 7 bases from V and 1 from J, leaving 24 bases between them. The CDR3 DNA follows: TGTGCCAGCACCCTAGAGAGGAGCGTTAAGCAGGGCACAGATACGCAGTATTTT. Residues: CASTLERSVKQGTDTQYF.

This clonotype was observed many times. This rearrangement joins TRBV2 to TRBJ2-7; D perhaps matches TRBD1 (5 bases). This CDR3 region has 13 residues. Germline V lookup: CDR1 SNHLY, CDR2 FYNNEI. Trimming took 6 bases from V and 3 from J, leaving 12 bases between them. The CDR3 coding sequence is TGTGCCAGCAGCGCGGACATTGGCTACGAGCAGTACTTC. Translated: CASSADIGYEQYF.

This clonotype was seen only a few times. The rearrangement joins TRBV27 to TRBJ1-1; D perhaps matches TRBD1 (6 bases). Trimming took 8 bases from V and 4 from J, leaving 14 bases between them. Germline V gene lookup returns CDR1 MNHEY and CDR2 SMNVEV (reference sequence). The CDR3 has 13 amino acids. The CDR3 DNA follows: TGTGCCAGCCGAGTAATAGGGGGCACTGAAGCTTTCTTT. Translating gives CASRVIGGTEAFF.

This clonotype was counted a few times. The gene calls are TRBV20-1 and TRBJ2-3; no definite D call. CDR1 and CDR2 (germline): DFQATT, SNEGSKA (reference sequence). The CDR3 is 12 residues long. As DNA, the CDR3 is TGCACCCCTTCGTTACGCACAGATACGCAGTATTTT. Protein product: CTPSLRTDTQYF.

This clonotype was detected many times. The CDR3 bases are TGCAGTGCTAGGCCGTACAATGAGCAGTTCTTC. Amino acid sequence: CSARPYNEQFF. This rearrangement joins TRBV20-1 to TRBJ2-1, with no clear D. The CDR3 consists of 11 residues. CDR1 DFQATT and CDR2 SNEGSKA come from the germline V gene (reference sequence). V lost 3 bases to trimming and J lost 4 bases, with 4 bases between them.

This clonotype was seen ten or more times. The chain employs TRBV11-2 and TRBJ1-2; no reliable D call. The V gene's germline CDR1 is SGHAT and CDR2 FQNNGV. The CDR3 has 14 residues. Trimming cost V 2 bases and J 8 bases, with 15 bases left between them. The DNA of the CDR3 is TGTGCCAGCAGCTTAATGCTCGGGTCTCGGGGCTACACCTTC. This translates into CASSLMLGSRGYTF.

This clonotype occurred many times. The chain couples TRBV7-2 to TRBJ2-1; D is ambiguous. The CDR3 is 15 amino acids. The germline CDR1 and CDR2 sequences are SGHTA and FQGNSA. Trimming shortened V by 6 bases and J by 6 bases, and 18 bases separated the two germline ends. CDR3 region: CASSSGLSRLNEQFF. The CDR3 nucleotides are TGTGCCAGCAGTTCCGGGCTTTCCCGTCTCAATGAGCAGTTCTTC.

This chain uses TRBV27 with TRBJ2-2, with 7 positions matching TRBD1. V gave up 6 bases and J gave up 2 bases; unmatched junction bases: 6. CDR1 MNHEY and CDR2 SMNVEV come from the germline V gene (reference sequence). There are 15 residues in the CDR3. The CDR3 nucleotides are TGTGCCAGCAGGCAGGGACAGACAAACACCGGGGAGCTGTTTTTT. It encodes CASRQGQTNTGELFF.

This clonotype was observed at least ten times. This chain joins TRBV20-1 and TRBJ2-3, with TRBD2 matching over 9 bases. The CDR3 loop spans 16 amino acids. The ends lost 1 base at V and 4 bases at J; junction bases unmatched: 9. The germline V gene has CDR1 DFQATT and CDR2 SNEGSKA (reference sequence). Here the CDR3 reads CSARVAGLANPDTQYF. The CDR3 DNA reads TGCAGTGCTAGAGTCGCAGGACTAGCGAATCCAGATACGCAGTATTTT.

CDR3 nucleotide sequence: TGTGCCACCAGTCCAAACGGAGCGGGAGAGGGGGCAGATACGCAGTATTTT. It specifies CATSPNGAGEGADTQYF. The chain is built from TRBV24-1 and TRBJ2-3, with TRBD2 matching 8 bases. Germline V CDR1 and CDR2: KGHDR, SFDVKD. This CDR3 is built from 17 residues. J was trimmed by 4 bases and V by 6 bases; bases with no gene match: 14.

This clonotype was detected many times. The V call is TRBV4-2, the J call TRBJ2-3; 8 bases are a match to TRBD2. CDR1 is LGHNA and CDR2 is YNFKEQ in the germline V gene. Losses at the gene ends were 1 base for V and 2 bases for J; bases not matched to a gene: 8. The CDR3 has 17 amino acids. The CDR3 DNA is TGTGCCAGCAGCCAAGTAGCTAGCGGGTTCCTCACAGATACGCAGTATTTT. The encoded protein is CASSQVASGFLTDTQYF.

The V and J genes are TRBV27 and TRBJ2-7; D gene unclear. Germline assignment: CDR1 MNHEY and CDR2 SMNVEV (reference sequence). V was cut by 2 bases and J by 2 bases, with 13 bases left in between. The CDR3 loop spans 15 amino acids. Here the CDR3 DNA reads TGTGCCAGCAGTTTAAGGTGGGCCGGCCCCTACGAGCAGTACTTC. Protein: CASSLRWAGPYEQYF.

This clonotype has a handful of counts. The chain is built from TRBV7-9 and TRBJ2-7; D is unresolved. V lost 5 bases and J lost 4, with 12 bases in between. Germline assignment: CDR1 SEHNR and CDR2 FQNEAQ (reference sequence). The CDR3 is 13 residues long. In DNA form, the CDR3 reads TGTGCCAGCAGCCCCCAGACCTCTTACGAGCAGTACTTC. This encodes CASSPQTSYEQYF.

In its sample, this clonotype was seen many times. The chain recombines TRBV2 with TRBJ1-4, with D unclear. The CDR3 runs 17 residues. Trimming took 2 bases from V and 0 from J, leaving 13 bases between them. The germline CDR1 and CDR2 sequences are SNHLY and FYNNEI. This chain's CDR3 is CASSESAGEATNEKLFF. The CDR3 nucleotides are TGTGCCAGCAGTGAATCCGCGGGCGAGGCAACTAATGAAAAACTGTTTTTT.

This clonotype has ten or more counts. The rearrangement uses TRBV6-1 and TRBJ1-2, with 9 bases fitting TRBD1. This CDR3 is built from 16 residues. Trimming took 5 bases from V and 4 from J; bases not matched to a gene: 11. From germline, CDR1 is MNHNS and CDR2 SASEGT. The CDR3 is CASSPGQGLGGYGYTF. For the CDR3, the DNA is TGTGCCAGCAGTCCGGGACAGGGACTCGGGGGCTATGGCTACACCTTC.

This clonotype has a count of ten or more. The chain is built from TRBV2 and TRBJ2-1; D uncertain. The CDR3 is made up of 15 amino acids. From germline, CDR1 is SNHLY and CDR2 FYNNEI. V was shortened by 4 bases and J by 5 bases, with 15 bases between the two germline ends. CDR3 loop: CASSVSSSSHNEQFF. The CDR3, as DNA: TGTGCCAGCAGTGTAAGCAGTTCATCCCACAATGAGCAGTTCTTC.

The rearrangement uses TRBV6-4 and TRBJ1-2, with a tentative D call TRBD1 (6 bases). The CDR3 covers 14 residues. From germline, CDR1 is MRHNA and CDR2 SNTAGT. The germline V and J ends were trimmed by 4 bases and 8 bases, with 17 bases remaining between them. The CDR3 nucleotides are TGTGCCAGCAGTGTGTCGCCGGACAGTTCCGGCTACACCTTC. It yields the protein CASSVSPDSSGYTF.

The gene calls are TRBV5-1 and TRBJ1-2, with a possible D match to TRBD1 (5 bases). The CDR3 has 15 amino acids. The V end was cut by 0 bases, the J end by 2 bases, with 11 bases between. Germline-derived CDR1 and CDR2 are SGHRS and YFSETQ. The CDR3 sequence: CASSLGQGPNYGYTF. The CDR3 nucleotides read TGCGCCAGCAGCTTGGGTCAGGGCCCGAACTATGGCTACACCTTC.

This clonotype appeared a few times. The chain carries TRBV13 and TRBJ2-3; 8 bases are a match to TRBD2. V lost 1 base and J lost 4; bases outside the gene matches: 4. In germline, CDR1 is PRHDT, CDR2 FYEKMQ (reference sequence). The CDR3 is 15 amino acids. DNA of the CDR3: TGTGCCAGCAGCTTAGATCAGCGGGAGCCAGATACGCAGTATTTT. This sequence encodes CASSLDQREPDTQYF.

The chain combines TRBV6-2 or TRBV6-3 with TRBJ2-3, with D perhaps matching TRBD2 (6 bases). Germline CDR1 reads MNHEY; CDR2 reads SVGEGT. This CDR3 has 15 residues. V lost 2 bases and J lost 5, with 14 bases in between. The CDR3 sequence is CASSYRDLSGDTQYF. The DNA of the CDR3 is TGTGCCAGCAGTTACCGGGACTTGTCGGGAGATACGCAGTATTTT.

This clonotype was observed a few times. The chain couples TRBV10-3 to TRBJ2-3; D unresolved. The ends were cut back, 0 bases at V and 8 bases at J, with 6 bases in the middle. The CDR3 is 12 residues long. Germline V gene lookup returns CDR1 ENHRY and CDR2 SYGVKD. The CDR3 DNA reads as TGTGCCATCAGTGAGTCGGCCGTTACGCAGTATTTT. This sequence encodes CAISESAVTQYF.

The J gene is TRBJ1-2, the V gene TRBV9; D is undetermined. Deletions cut 4 bases from V and 2 bases from J, with 9 bases between. The germline CDR1 and CDR2 sequences are SGDLS and YYNGEE. CDR3 length: 13 residues. The CDR3 bases are TGTGCCAGCAGCAAGGACGGGAACTATGGCTACACCTTC. As protein: CASSKDGNYGYTF.

This clonotype was counted only a few times. The chain employs TRBV9 and TRBJ1-5; D remains ambiguous. V was trimmed by 4 bases and J by 2 bases, leaving 10 bases between them. Per germline, CDR1 SGDLS and CDR2 YYNGEE. This CDR3 contains 14 residues. CDR3 sequence: CASSPRPGNQPQHF. The CDR3 bases are TGTGCCAGCAGCCCCCGCCCCGGCAATCAGCCCCAGCATTTT.